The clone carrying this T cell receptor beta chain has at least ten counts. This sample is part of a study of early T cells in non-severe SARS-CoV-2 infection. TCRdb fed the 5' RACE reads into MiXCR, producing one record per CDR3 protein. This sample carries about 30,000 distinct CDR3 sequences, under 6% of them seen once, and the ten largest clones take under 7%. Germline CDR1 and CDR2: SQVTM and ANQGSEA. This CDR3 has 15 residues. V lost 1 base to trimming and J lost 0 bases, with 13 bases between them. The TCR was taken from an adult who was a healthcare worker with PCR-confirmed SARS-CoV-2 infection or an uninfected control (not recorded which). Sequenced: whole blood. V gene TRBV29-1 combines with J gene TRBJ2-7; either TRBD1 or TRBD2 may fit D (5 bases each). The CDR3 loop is CSVEASGQYSYEQYF. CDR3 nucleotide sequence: TGCAGCGTTGAAGCTTCGGGGCAGTACTCCTACGAGCAGTACTTC.